These 20 T cell receptor beta chains came from one sample sequenced in a study of T cells in Graves' hyperthyroidism and ophthalmopathy. RNA transcripts yielded amplified TCR beta CDR3 regions. The HTBI primer set was used in a first-round RT-PCR of the TCR CDR3. Each CDR3 protein gets one entry after TCRdb re-called the multiplex PCR reads with MiXCR. The sample has 400,000 or so distinct CDR3 sequences; 11% to 15% are singletons. The specimen sequenced was blood. The source is a man in his fifties or sixties with Graves' ophthalmopathy.

This clonotype was recorded at least ten times. The rearrangement links TRBV7-8 to TRBJ1-4; D may be TRBD1 (5 bases). The ends were cut back, 4 bases at V and 8 bases at J, with 17 bases in the middle. The CDR3 has 15 amino acids. Germline CDR1 SGHVS, CDR2 FQNEAQ. CDR3: CASSSHVGGSEKLFF. The CDR3 DNA reads TGTGCCAGCAGCTCCCACGTCGGGGGATCAGAAAAACTGTTTTTT. Full variable domain (rest looked up from reference TRBV7-8 and TRBJ1-4): GAGVSQSPRYKVAKRGQDVALRCDPISGHVSLFWYQQALGQGPEFLTYFQNEAQLDKSGLPSDRFFAERPEGSVSTLKIQRTQQEDSAVYLCASSSHVGGSEKLFFGSGTQLSVL.

This clonotype occurred many times. This rearrangement joins TRBV5-6 to TRBJ2-5; 8 bases align to TRBD1. Germline-derived CDR1 and CDR2 are SGHDT and YYEEEE. The CDR3 has 15 residues. V gave up 5 bases and J gave up 4 bases; unmatched junction bases: 10. CDR3 DNA: TGTGCCAGCAGTTGGACAGGGACACGGTTAGAGACCCAGTACTTC. This codes for CASSWTGTRLETQYF.

A word on this clonotype: Sequence at one end of the junction differs from germline and may be a read error. The CDR3 region has the DNA TGTGCTGGTGGTTTGGTACTTAGCGGGGGGGTTAATGAGCAGTTCTTC. Amino acid sequence: CAGGLVLSGGVNEQFF. The rearrangement joins TRBV12-5 to TRBJ2-1, with TRBD2 identical over 11 bases. Germline loops: CDR1 LGHNT, CDR2 FRNRAP. The length of the CDR3 is 16 residues.

This clonotype was seen only once. One end of the junction fails to match germline, which may point to a read error. The J gene is TRBJ2-7, the V gene TRBV20-1, with D possibly TRBD2 on 6 matching bases. CDR1 is DFQATT and CDR2 is SNEGSKA in the germline V gene (reference sequence). This CDR3 comprises 13 residues. DNA for the CDR3: TGCAGTGCTGGAGAGCGGGCAGGGTACGAGCAGTACTTC. Protein product: CSAGERAGYEQYF.

This sequence joins TRBV7-2 and TRBJ2-1; tentatively, D is TRBD2 (6 bases). The CDR3 is 17 residues long. V dropped 5 bases and J dropped 9 bases, with 26 bases sitting between them. From germline, CDR1 is SGHTA and CDR2 FQGNSA. CDR3 nucleotides: TGTGCCAGCAGCGGAGGGTGGGAAAGGCTCAATTTCGGTGAGCAGTTCTTC. This gives the protein CASSGGWERLNFGEQFF.

This clonotype has at least ten counts. This CDR3 is CASSNGLNSPLHF. The DNA for the CDR3 is TGTGCCAGCAGTAATGGGCTTAATTCACCCCTCCACTTT. The chain carries TRBV7-9 and TRBJ1-6; D unresolved. Looked up from germline, CDR1 is SEHNR and CDR2 is FQNEAQ (reference sequence). V lost 6 bases and J 6 bases, leaving 9 bases between the germline ends. There are 13 residues in the CDR3. Drawing the rest from reference TRBV7-9 and TRBJ1-6, the complete variable domain is DTGVSQNPRHKITKRGQNVTFRCDPISEHNRLYWYRQTLGQGPEFLTYFQNEAQLEKSRLLSDRFSAERPKGSFSTLEIQRTEQGDSAMYLCASSNGLNSPLHFGNGTRLTVT.

This sequence joins TRBV7-8 and TRBJ2-1, with D possibly TRBD2 on 7 matching bases. Germline assignment: CDR1 SGHVS and CDR2 FQNEAQ. V gave up 3 bases and J gave up 2 bases, with 14 bases separating them. This CDR3 region has 16 residues. Here the CDR3 reads CASSFQGGGAYNEQFF. For the CDR3, the DNA is TGTGCCAGCAGCTTCCAGGGAGGGGGGGCCTACAATGAGCAGTTCTTC. The entire variable domain, with the rest obtained from reference TRBV7-8 and TRBJ2-1, is as follows: GAGVSQSPRYKVAKRGQDVALRCDPISGHVSLFWYQQALGQGPEFLTYFQNEAQLDKSGLPSDRFFAERPEGSVSTLKIQRTQQEDSAVYLCASSFQGGGAYNEQFFGPGTRLTVL.

This clonotype appeared a few times. This chain uses TRBV7-9 with TRBJ2-5; TRBD1 matches at 8 bases. J was trimmed by 1 base and V by 4 bases; bases with no gene match: 2. CDR3 size: 14 residues. Germline assignment: CDR1 SEHNR and CDR2 FQNEAQ (reference sequence). The CDR3 protein is CASSSTGAQETQYF. The DNA for the CDR3 is TGTGCCAGCAGCTCGACAGGGGCCCAAGAGACCCAGTACTTC.

The chain joins TRBV6-1 to TRBJ2-7, with D unclear. Trimming removed 4 bases from V and 2 bases from J, with 12 bases in between. Germline CDR1 reads MNHNS; CDR2 reads SASEGT. CDR3 length equals 14 residues. Written as DNA, the CDR3 is TGTGCCAGCAGTGGAGCAGGACGGACCTACGAGCAGTACTTC. It yields the protein CASSGAGRTYEQYF.

This chain links TRBV29-1 with TRBJ2-7; tentatively, D is TRBD2 (6 bases). The V end was cut by 6 bases, the J end by 6 bases, with 27 bases between. Germline loops: CDR1 SQVTM, CDR2 ANQGSEA. The CDR3 sequence is 16 residues long. The DNA for the CDR3 is TGCAGCGTGCGGGATCGACAGTCAGATGTTCAGTTCGAGCAGTACTTC. Translation gives CSVRDRQSDVQFEQYF.

The CDR3: CASSPTDRENEKLFF. The CDR3 DNA reads TGTGCCAGTAGTCCCACGGACAGGGAGAATGAAAAACTGTTTTTT. The genes are TRBV19 and TRBJ1-4; 8 bases align to TRBD1. Germline V gene sequence: CDR1 LNHDA, CDR2 SQIVND (reference sequence). The CDR3 has 15 amino acids. V was clipped by 5 bases and J by 5 bases; unmatched bases: 7. The full variable domain, completed using reference TRBV19 and TRBJ1-4, is DGGITQSPKYLFRKEGQNVTLSCEQNLNHDAMYWYRQDPGQGLRLIYYSQIVNDFQKGDIAEGYSVSREKKESFPLTVTSAQKNPTAFYLCASSPTDRENEKLFFGSGTQLSVL.

The chain recombines TRBV4-1 with TRBJ1-1, with 10 nucleotides matching TRBD1. The CDR3 consists of 15 residues. J gave up 10 bases and V 8 bases, and 16 bases lay outside the gene matches. The germline gives CDR1 MGHRA, CDR2 YSYEKL. The CDR3 here is CASSVPGQGLEGAFF. As DNA, the CDR3 is TGCGCCAGCTCCGTACCGGGACAGGGGCTTGAGGGAGCTTTCTTT.

This clonotype appeared many times. One end of the junction does not line up with germline, which may come from a read error. The chain is built from TRBV7-6 and TRBJ1-5; TRBD1 might be the D (5 bases). Germline values: CDR1 SGHVS, CDR2 FNYEAQ. The CDR3 covers 14 residues. The CDR3 sequence: CASSLDSSNQPQHF. CDR3 in DNA: TGTGCCAGCAGTTTAGACAGTAGCAATCAGCCCCAGCATTTT.

The chain uses TRBV30 and TRBJ2-7, with D maybe TRBD1 (6 bases). The length of the CDR3 is 12 residues. The germline V and J ends were trimmed by 4 bases and 5 bases, with 12 bases remaining between them. From germline, CDR1 is GTSNPN and CDR2 SVGIG (reference sequence). The CDR3 region has the DNA TGTGCCTGGACCACAGGGTCCCACGAGCAGTACTTC. This encodes CAWTTGSHEQYF.

This clonotype showed up many times. J is TRBJ2-1 and V is TRBV7-2; TRBD2 aligns across 10 bases. The CDR3 extends over 16 amino acids. From germline, CDR1 is SGHTA and CDR2 FQGNSA. V lost 5 bases and J lost 10; bases outside the gene matches: 14. The CDR3 DNA follows: TGTGCCAGCAGCCAAGAAAGCGGGAGGGCCGAATTGGAGCAGTTCTTC. This encodes CASSQESGRAELEQFF.

This clonotype has a count of ten or more. The rearrangement links TRBV3-1 to TRBJ2-3, with TRBD1 matching 8 bases. From germline, CDR1 is LGHDT and CDR2 YNNKEL (reference sequence). The CDR3 totals 15 residues. The V segment lost 4 bases and the J segment 0 bases; nucleotides outside the gene matches: 3. CDR3 in amino acids: CASSLGQASTDTQYF. The CDR3 DNA is TGTGCCAGCAGCCTGGGACAGGCCAGCACAGATACGCAGTATTTT.

Ten or more counts support this clonotype. The rearrangement links TRBV7-8 to TRBJ1-1, with 8 bases lining up with TRBD1. The CDR3 consists of 16 residues. Looked up from germline, CDR1 is SGHVS and CDR2 is FQNEAQ. V dropped 2 bases and J dropped 1; count of bases not matched to a gene: 6. CDR3 loop: CASSLRTGQGNTEAFF. CDR3 sequence (DNA): TGTGCCAGCAGCTTACGCACCGGACAGGGGAACACTGAAGCTTTCTTT.

This clonotype showed up many times. The chain couples TRBV20-1 to TRBJ2-3, with D maybe TRBD2 (5 bases). V shed 5 bases and J shed 2 bases, with 11 bases lying between them. This CDR3 is built from 13 residues. Germline CDR1 reads DFQATT; CDR2 reads SNEGSKA (reference sequence). This CDR3 reads CSAELANTDTQYF. The CDR3 DNA sequence: TGCAGTGCTGAATTAGCGAACACAGATACGCAGTATTTT.

This clonotype was seen more than once but under ten times. V gene TRBV15 combines with J gene TRBJ2-1; 9 bases match TRBD2. In germline, CDR1 is LNHNV, CDR2 YYDKDF (reference sequence). The CDR3 consists of 16 residues. V dropped 0 bases and J dropped 6; count of bases not matched to a gene: 6. CDR3 nucleotides: TGTGCCACCAGCAGAGATCCAGGCGGGAGGGCCAATGAGCAGTTCTTC. This encodes CATSRDPGGRANEQFF.

At least ten counts were recorded for this clonotype. V usage is TRBV6-1 and J usage is TRBJ1-1; the match to TRBD1 covers 7 bases. J lost 1 base, V lost 5 bases, and 16 bases had no gene match. This CDR3 has 18 residues. CDR1 and CDR2 (germline): MNHNS, SASEGT. The CDR3 reads CASSSPPRDRLTNTEAFF. CDR3 DNA sequence: TGTGCCAGCAGTTCTCCCCCCCGGGACAGACTCACGAACACTGAAGCTTTCTTT.